The TCR beta chain under discussion was sequenced for a study of T cell repertoires in cytomegalovirus infection. Study-level information: It can be stated that public TCR beta signatures indicated CMV infection as well as a matching HLA type.

Each CDR3 protein is one row after TCRdb ran MiXCR on the reads. The sample has some 270,000 distinct CDR3 sequences; approximately 15% are singletons. This clonotype was found a few times. The source is a human donor in good health (CMV status not recorded). Some clones in this sample may be carry-over from other donors' samples. Sequenced: CD8+ T cells from PBMCs.

This CDR3 reads CAIRGGNANTGELFF. The CDR3, as DNA: TGTGCCATCAGGGGGGGCAACGCGAACACCGGGGAGCTGTTTTTT. This sequence joins TRBV10-3 and TRBJ2-2; D might be TRBD1 or TRBD2, each matching 6 bases. The CDR3 has 15 residues. Trimming stripped 6 bases from V and 0 bases from J, with 11 bases between. Germline values: CDR1 ENHRY, CDR2 SYGVKD.